These T cell receptor beta chains were read from a single sample in a study of T cells in Graves' hyperthyroidism and ophthalmopathy. Using its own MiXCR run on the multiplex PCR reads, TCRdb lists one record per CDR3 protein. This table holds about 290,000 distinct CDR3 sequences, roughly 13% found once. Sequenced material: blood. All receptors derive from a woman aged 30 to 39 with Graves' hyperthyroidism that later progressed to Graves' ophthalmopathy. Each CDR3 is given with its conserved first and last residue. Each record gives: V gene, J gene, D gene, clone size, CDR3 protein, CDR3 DNA. A D gene is named only where the DNA matches it firmly. Rows give clone size only sometimes, using once, few, many, or a class for an expanded clone.

>TRBV20-1|TRBJ2-3|TRBD2|many
CSAREAGVGTDTQYF
TGCAGTGCTAGAGAAGCGGGGGTAGGCACAGATACGCAGTATTTT
>TRBV2|TRBJ1-1|.|many
CASSEIYTEAFF
TGTGCCAGCAGTGAGATTTACACTGAAGCTTTCTTT
>TRBV7-3|TRBJ2-2|.|few
CASSLAVAGELFF
TGTGCCAGCAGCTTAGCGGTGGCCGGGGAGCTGTTTTTT
>TRBV3-1|TRBJ1-6|.|many
CASSLGTGNAYNSPLHF
TGTGCCAGCAGCCTTGGGACGGGGAATGCCTATAATTCACCCCTCCACTTT
>TRBV6-2/TRBV6-3|TRBJ2-7|.|many
CASSSYRTRPAYEQYF
TGTGCCAGCAGTTCGTACCGAACTAGGCCCGCCTACGAGCAGTACTTC
>TRBV20-1|TRBJ1-4|.|many
CSAREAGFNEKLFF
TGCAGTGCTAGAGAGGCAGGTTTCAATGAAAAACTGTTTTTT
>TRBV4-2|TRBJ2-7|.|many
CASSQVTGSSYEQYF
TGTGCCAGCAGCCAAGTCACAGGGAGCTCCTACGAGCAGTACTTC
>TRBV27|TRBJ2-2|.|few
CASCLIDNTGELFF
TGTGCCAGCTGTCTGATAGATAACACCGGGGAGCTGTTTTTT
>TRBV12-3/TRBV12-4|TRBJ2-7|.|many
CASSLSLPVRQYF
TGTGCCAGCAGTTTATCACTGCCGGTTCGGCAGTACTTC
>TRBV6-2/TRBV6-3|TRBJ2-1|.|.
CASGGNEQFF
TGTGCCAGCGGTGGGAATGAGCAGTTCTTC
>TRBV5-6|TRBJ2-7|TRBD2|many
CASSLLRDYSYEQYF
TGTGCCAGCAGCTTGTTGAGGGACTACAGCTACGAGCAGTACTTC
>TRBV20-1|TRBJ2-1|TRBD2|many
CSASPTSGRAGEQFF
TGCAGTGCTAGTCCGACTAGCGGGAGGGCCGGTGAGCAGTTCTTC
>TRBV20-1|TRBJ2-7|.|many
CSARSDEGGDDQVQYF
TGCAGTGCTAGATCAGATGAGGGGGGCGATGATCAAGTGCAGTACTTC
>TRBV29-1|TRBJ2-4|TRBD2|.
CSVVLAGYGKNIQYF
TGCAGCGTTGTACTAGCGGGATACGGCAAAAACATTCAGTACTTC
>TRBV6-2/TRBV6-3|TRBJ2-7|.|many
CASSAKIHYEQYF
TGTGCCAGCAGTGCCAAGATCCACTACGAGCAGTACTTC
>TRBV27|TRBJ1-5|.|many
CASSPGVINQPQHF
TGTGCCAGCAGTCCTGGCGTTATCAATCAGCCCCAGCATTTT
>TRBV20-1|TRBJ2-7|TRBD2|many
CSASSGGRYYEQYF
TGCAGTGCTTCCTCGGGCGGGAGGTACTACGAGCAGTACTTC
>TRBV5-1|TRBJ2-1|TRBD2|.
CASSLKTTSGRAGVRGYEQFF
TGCGCCAGCAGCCTAAAGACGACTAGCGGGAGGGCCGGTGTCCGTGGTTATGAGCAGTTCTTC
>TRBV12-5|TRBJ2-3|.|many
CASGSHTDTQYF
TGTGCTAGTGGTTCCCACACAGATACGCAGTATTTT
>TRBV4-3|TRBJ2-5|.|many
CASSRRDHQETQYF
TGCGCCAGCAGCCGGCGGGACCACCAAGAGACCCAGTACTTC
>TRBV7-2|TRBJ2-5|.|many
CASSLASSETQYF
TGTGCCAGCAGCTTAGCGAGTTCTGAGACCCAGTACTTC
>TRBV29-1|TRBJ1-3|.|.
CSVEVVRPRGNTIYF
TGCAGCGTTGAAGTGGTCAGGCCCCGGGGAAACACCATATATTTT
>TRBV19|TRBJ2-7|.|few
CASSIGRFAEQYF
TGTGCCAGTAGTATTGGAAGGTTTGCCGAGCAGTACTTC
>TRBV20-1|TRBJ2-7|.|.
CSAIGPLWDEQYF
TGCAGTGCTATCGGGCCCCTTTGGGACGAGCAGTACTTC
>TRBV14|TRBJ2-2|TRBD2|many
CASSASGGSYTGELFF
TGTGCCAGCAGCGCCAGCGGCGGGAGCTATACCGGGGAGCTGTTTTTT
>TRBV24-1|TRBJ1-5|.|few
CATSHQTAQPQHF
TGTGCCACCAGTCATCAGACAGCTCAGCCCCAGCATTTT
>TRBV12-3/TRBV12-4|TRBJ2-1|TRBD2|many
CASRPSGGYNEQFF
TGTGCCAGCAGGCCTAGCGGGGGTTACAATGAGCAGTTCTTC
>TRBV9|TRBJ1-3|.|many
CASSVDGGVFSGNTIYF
TGTGCCAGCAGCGTAGATGGCGGAGTCTTCTCTGGAAACACCATATATTTT
>TRBV14|TRBJ2-2|.|.
CASSQAPRAELFF
TGTGCCAGCAGCCAAGCACCCCGGGCGGAGCTGTTTTTT
>TRBV5-6|TRBJ2-2|.|.
CASSGEGYTGELFF
TGTGCCAGCAGCGGTGAGGGATACACCGGGGAGCTGTTTTTT
>TRBV12-3/TRBV12-4|TRBJ2-5|TRBD1|many
CASSPGQGGGETQYF
TGTGCCAGCAGCCCGGGACAGGGGGGCGGAGAGACCCAGTACTTC
>TRBV14|TRBJ2-2|.|few
CASSQDFGRINTGELFF
TGTGCCAGCAGCCAAGATTTCGGGCGAATTAACACCGGGGAGCTGTTTTTT
>TRBV2|TRBJ2-5|.|many
CASSELGAQYF
TGTGCCAGCAGTGAACTGGGGGCCCAGTACTTC
>TRBV6-6|TRBJ2-7|TRBD1|many
CASSYSMAGGRDYEQYF
TGTGCCAGCAGTTACTCGATGGCAGGGGGACGGGATTACGAGCAGTACTTC
>TRBV10-3|TRBJ2-2|.|few
CAIKGTANTGELFF
TGTGCCATCAAAGGGACCGCGAACACCGGGGAGCTGTTTTTT
>TRBV11-2|TRBJ1-1|.|.
CASSPPRGGGEAFF
TGTGCCAGCAGCCCCCCCCGCGGGGGGGGTGAAGCTTTCTTT
>TRBV4-2|TRBJ2-1|.|few
CASSQGGLGGDEQFF
TGTGCCAGCAGCCAAGGAGGACTAGGGGGCGATGAGCAGTTCTTC
>TRBV20-1|TRBJ2-7|TRBD2|many
CSATPPLAGASYEQYF
TGCAGTGCAACTCCGCCGCTAGCGGGAGCATCCTACGAGCAGTACTTC
>TRBV12-3/TRBV12-4|TRBJ1-4|TRBD1|.
CASSPGGANEKLFF
TGTGCCAGCAGCCCAGGGGGGGCTAATGAAAAACTGTTTTTT
>TRBV19|TRBJ1-1|TRBD1|many
CASRVQGKSQAFF
TGTGCCAGTAGGGTACAGGGGAAATCTCAAGCTTTCTTT
>TRBV11-1|TRBJ2-1|.|many
CASSLAGRSGEQFF
TGTGCCAGCAGCTTAGCGGGAAGGTCGGGTGAGCAGTTCTTC
>TRBV7-2|TRBJ2-2|.|many
CASSTWVPTGELFF
TGTGCCAGCAGCACCTGGGTCCCCACCGGGGAGCTGTTTTTT
>TRBV27|TRBJ2-7|.|many
CASKLGGSYEQYF
TGTGCCAGCAAATTGGGGGGCTCCTACGAGCAGTACTTC
>TRBV30|TRBJ1-1|.|many
CAWSWGGTEAFF
TGTGCCTGGTCATGGGGTGGCACTGAAGCTTTCTTT
>TRBV12-3/TRBV12-4|TRBJ1-6|.|.
CASSLGPGGYSPLHF
TGTGCCAGCAGTCTTGGACCGGGGGGATATTCACCCCTCCACTTT